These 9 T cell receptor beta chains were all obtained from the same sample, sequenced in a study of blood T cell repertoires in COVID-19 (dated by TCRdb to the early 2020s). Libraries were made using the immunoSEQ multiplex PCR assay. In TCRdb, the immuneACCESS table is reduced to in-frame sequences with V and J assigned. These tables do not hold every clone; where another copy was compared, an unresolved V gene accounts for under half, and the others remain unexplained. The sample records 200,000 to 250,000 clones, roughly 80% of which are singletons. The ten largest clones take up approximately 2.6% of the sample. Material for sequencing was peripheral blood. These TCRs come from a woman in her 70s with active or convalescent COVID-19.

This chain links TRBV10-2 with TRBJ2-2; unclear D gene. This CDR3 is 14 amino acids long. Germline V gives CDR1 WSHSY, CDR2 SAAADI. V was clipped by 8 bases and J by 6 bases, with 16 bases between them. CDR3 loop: CASSGTTQPGELFF. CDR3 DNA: TGCGCCAGCTCAGGTACCACCCAACCCGGGGAGCTGTTTTTT.

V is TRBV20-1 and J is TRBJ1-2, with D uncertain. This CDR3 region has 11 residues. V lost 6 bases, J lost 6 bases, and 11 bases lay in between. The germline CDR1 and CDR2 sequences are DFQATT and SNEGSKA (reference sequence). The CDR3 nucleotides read TGCAGTGCCGGCGGTGGCCATGGCTACACCTTC. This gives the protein CSAGGGHGYTF.

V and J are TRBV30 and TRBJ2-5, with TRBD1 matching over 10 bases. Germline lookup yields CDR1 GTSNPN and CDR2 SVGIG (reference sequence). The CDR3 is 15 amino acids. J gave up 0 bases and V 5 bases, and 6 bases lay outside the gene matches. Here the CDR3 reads CAWALDRGYQETQYF. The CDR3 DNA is TGTGCCTGGGCTTTGGACAGGGGGTACCAAGAGACCCAGTACTTC.

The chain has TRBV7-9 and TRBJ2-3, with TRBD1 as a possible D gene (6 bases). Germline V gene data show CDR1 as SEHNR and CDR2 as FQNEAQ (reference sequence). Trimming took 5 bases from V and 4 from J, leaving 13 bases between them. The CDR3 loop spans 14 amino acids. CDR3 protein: CASSPREGADTQYF. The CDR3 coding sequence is TGTGCCAGCAGCCCTCGTGAGGGGGCAGATACGCAGTATTTT.

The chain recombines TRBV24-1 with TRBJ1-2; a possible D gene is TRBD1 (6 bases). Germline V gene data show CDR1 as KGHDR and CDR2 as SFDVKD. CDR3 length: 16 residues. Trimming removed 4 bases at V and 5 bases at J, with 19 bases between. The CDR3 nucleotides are TGTGCCACCAGTGACCCCGACAGGCACGGCGGTTATGGCTACACCTTC. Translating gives CATSDPDRHGGYGYTF.

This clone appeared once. CDR3 region: CASSLSWATNTEAFF. CDR3 sequence (DNA): TGTGCCAGCAGTTTATCGTGGGCGACGAACACTGAAGCTTTCTTT. The chain joins TRBV27 to TRBJ1-1; D gene uncertain. Germline lookup yields CDR1 MNHEY and CDR2 SMNVEV (reference sequence). This CDR3 has 15 residues. V lost 0 bases, J lost 1 base, and 9 bases lay in between.

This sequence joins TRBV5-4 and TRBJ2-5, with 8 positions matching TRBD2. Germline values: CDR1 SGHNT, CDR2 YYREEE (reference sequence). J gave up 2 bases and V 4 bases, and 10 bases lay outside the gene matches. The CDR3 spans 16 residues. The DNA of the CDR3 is TGTGCCAGCAGCAAAGGGCCTAGCGGGCAACAAGAGACCCAGTACTTC. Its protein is CASSKGPSGQQETQYF. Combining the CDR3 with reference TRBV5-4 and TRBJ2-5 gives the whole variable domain ETGVTQSPTHLIKTRGQQVTLRCSSQSGHNTVSWYQQALGQGPQFIFQYYREEENGRGNFPPRFSGLQFPNYSSELNVNALELDDSALYLCASSKGPSGQQETQYFGPGTRLLVL.

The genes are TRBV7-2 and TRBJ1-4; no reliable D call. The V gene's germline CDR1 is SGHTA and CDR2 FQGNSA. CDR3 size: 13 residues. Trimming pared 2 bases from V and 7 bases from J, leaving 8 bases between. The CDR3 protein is CASSLQNLEKLFF. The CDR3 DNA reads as TGTGCCAGCAGCTTACAGAACCTTGAAAAACTGTTTTTT.

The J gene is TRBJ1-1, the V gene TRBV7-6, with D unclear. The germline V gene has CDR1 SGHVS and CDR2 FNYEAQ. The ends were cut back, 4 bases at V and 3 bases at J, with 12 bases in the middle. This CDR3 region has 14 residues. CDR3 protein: CASSSAGTDTEAFF. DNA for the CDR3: TGTGCCAGCAGCTCCGCGGGCACCGACACTGAAGCTTTCTTT.